This is a list of T cell receptor beta chains from one sample in a study of cytomegalovirus exposure and HLA in healthy donors. Some clones are missing from TCRdb's copy, which holds only in-frame ones; the method was immunoSEQ multiplex PCR. The sample consists of some 120,000 clones, about 74% of them appearing once. The sequencing sample was made of PBMCs. Source of these receptors: a woman between 50 and 59 years old in good health and CMV-seropositive. The CDR3 runs from the conserved cysteine through the conserved F or W. D genes are given only for firm matches. Some rows mark clone size as missing; the rest say once, few, many or name a class of expanded clone.

TGTGCCAGCAGGTTAGCGATCGGGGGAAACATTCAGTACTTC CASRLAIGGNIQYF TRBJ2-4 TRBV2 . .
TGTGCCAGCAAACCTCCGGGAGAGCATGAGCAGTTCTTC CASKPPGEHEQFF TRBJ2-1 TRBV6-5 . .
TGTGCCAGCAGCTTGGCGGTACCCCTCCACTTT CASSLAVPLHF TRBJ1-6 TRBV5-8 . .
TGTGCCAGCAGTGATGGGACAGGGGAGGCGGATACGCAGTATTTT CASSDGTGEADTQYF TRBJ2-3 TRBV6-4 TRBD1 few
TGTGCCGGCAGCACGGGGACTCCCGTACCAGGGGAGACCCAGTACTTC CAGSTGTPVPGETQYF TRBJ2-5 TRBV9 . .
TGCGCCAGCAGCCCGGGGGGCGTGGAGACCCAGTACTTC CASSPGGVETQYF TRBJ2-5 TRBV5-1 . .
TGTGCCACCAGCAGAGAGCAGGGACTGGGGGAAAAACTGTTTTTT CATSREQGLGEKLFF TRBJ1-4 TRBV15 . .
TGCGCCAGCAGCCACGCGGAGTACACTGAAGCTTTCTTT CASSHAEYTEAFF TRBJ1-1 TRBV4-3 . .
TGTGCCAGCAGCTTAGCCCCGTCCTTTTCTGGAAACACCATATATTTT CASSLAPSFSGNTIYF TRBJ1-3 TRBV7-2 . .
TGTGCCAGCAGTGAATCCAACGGAGATACGCAGTATTTT CASSESNGDTQYF TRBJ2-3 TRBV25-1 . few
TGTGCCAGCAGCCTCGGGGGGCGCGAGACCCAGTACTTC CASSLGGRETQYF TRBJ2-5 TRBV9 . .
TGTGCCAGCAGACCCAGGGGACAGGGGCCCCAACAGACCCAGTACTTC CASRPRGQGPQQTQYF TRBJ2-5 TRBV27 TRBD1 .
TGTGCCAGCAGTTTATCGAGCGGGGATGGCTACACCTTC CASSLSSGDGYTF TRBJ1-2 TRBV27 . .
TGCAGCGTTGTGGGACAGGGGGCGGGGGACGGGCAGTACTTC CSVVGQGAGDGQYF TRBJ2-5 TRBV29-1 TRBD1 .
TGTGCCAGCACCCAGACAGGGCCCAATTCACCCCTCCACTTT CASTQTGPNSPLHF TRBJ1-6 TRBV7-2 TRBD1 .
TGTGCCTGGAGACGGGGGGGGATGAGGAATGAGCAGTTCTTC CAWRRGGMRNEQFF TRBJ2-1 TRBV30 TRBD2 .
TGTGCCAGCGGGAAGGAGGCCGGCTACACCTTC CASGKEAGYTF TRBJ1-2 TRBV28 . .
TGTGCCAGCAGTTTTGGACAGTTTGTTCAGTACTTC CASSFGQFVQYF TRBJ2-4 TRBV7-2 . .
TGTGCCAGCTCACCAGTCCTCGCAGATACGCAGTATTTT CASSPVLADTQYF TRBJ2-3 TRBV18 . .
TGTGCCAGCAGCTTAAGGGCCGCGGGGGTTTTAGGAGAGACCCAGTACTTC CASSLRAAGVLGETQYF TRBJ2-5 TRBV4-2 TRBD2 .
TGTGCCAGCAAACTCGGGACAGCCAATTCACCCCTCCACTTT CASKLGTANSPLHF TRBJ1-6 TRBV5-4 TRBD1 .
TGTTCCAGCCAAGAGACACCAGAAGCTTTCTTT CSSQETPEAFF TRBJ1-1 TRBV7-9 . .
TGTGCCAGCGAAGGGGTACGTTATGAAAAACTGTTTTTT CASEGVRYEKLFF TRBJ1-4 TRBV6-1 . few
TGTGCCAGCAGCTCCCGGGAGCGGGTCACCGGGGAGCTGTTTTTT CASSSRERVTGELFF TRBJ2-2 TRBV5-4 . .
TGCGCCAGCAGCTTACGCGGGACAGGGGGAGATACGCAGTATTTT CASSLRGTGGDTQYF TRBJ2-3 TRBV5-1 TRBD1 .
TGTGCCAGCCAGCAGAGCGGGGGTCAAGAGACCCAGTACTTC CASQQSGGQETQYF TRBJ2-5 TRBV6-6 TRBD2 .
TGCGCCAGCAGCTTTCTAGCGGGGGGCCTCTACGAGCAGTACTTC CASSFLAGGLYEQYF TRBJ2-7 TRBV5-1 TRBD2 .
TGTGCCAGCAGCTTGGGGAAAGGGGGTGAAAAACTGTTTTTT CASSLGKGGEKLFF TRBJ1-4 TRBV5-5 . .
TGTGCCAGCAGCGCCTTTCTAGCGGGGGCCCGAGGCGACGAGCAGTACTTC CASSAFLAGARGDEQYF TRBJ2-7 TRBV7-6 TRBD2 .
TGTGCCAGCAGTTACCCCTCTAGCGGCGGCGGTGAGCAGTTCTTC CASSYPSSGGGEQFF TRBJ2-1 TRBV6-5 TRBD2 .
TGTGCCAGCAGTAGTACATCCTCTGGAAACACCATATATTTT CASSSTSSGNTIYF TRBJ1-3 TRBV2 . once
TGTGCCAGCAGCGGGGCCGGGACAGGCTATGCATCCTACGAGCAGTACTTC CASSGAGTGYASYEQYF TRBJ2-7 TRBV7-6 TRBD1 .
TGTGCCAGCACCGCGACAGAGGTTCGGGGCTACACCTTC CASTATEVRGYTF TRBJ1-2 TRBV25-1 . .
TGTGCCAGCATCGAGCGGGGGGCCGGCACCGGGGAGCTGTTTTTT CASIERGAGTGELFF TRBJ2-2 TRBV6-5 TRBD2 .
TGCGCCAGCAGTGCGGGGTCCTACGAGCAGTACTTC CASSAGSYEQYF TRBJ2-7 TRBV10-1 . .
TGTGCCACTCGATCAGGGGAGTCAAGTAATGAAAAACTGTTTTTT CATRSGESSNEKLFF TRBJ1-4 TRBV7-9 . once
TGTGCCAGCAGCCTTCAAGGGGCGGGGGCAATCTACGAGCAGTACTTC CASSLQGAGAIYEQYF TRBJ2-7 TRBV7-2 . .
TGTGCCACCAGCAGGCTTCGGTTAGCGGGGTACAATGAGCAGTTCTTC CATSRLRLAGYNEQFF TRBJ2-1 TRBV15 TRBD2 .
TGTGCCAGCAGTGGTACAGGGGTCGACAATCAGCCCCAGCATTTT CASSGTGVDNQPQHF TRBJ1-5 TRBV25-1 TRBD1 .
TGTGCCAGCAGCTTACAGGGGGCCCACGGCGGGGAGCTGTTTTTT CASSLQGAHGGELFF TRBJ2-2 TRBV9 TRBD1 .
TGCGCCAGCAGCTCCGGGACAGGGAGGGGAGAGACCCAGTACTTC CASSSGTGRGETQYF TRBJ2-5 TRBV5-1 TRBD1 once
TGTGCCAGCAGCTTAGCGCGCGAACGCCTCAAGGGCTACACCTTC CASSLARERLKGYTF TRBJ1-2 TRBV7-9 . few
TGCGCCAGCAGCCAACCATACAGGGGGCTCACTGAAGCTTTCTTT CASSQPYRGLTEAFF TRBJ1-1 TRBV4-1 TRBD1 .
TGCGCCAGCGGAGGGGCGCGGAGCACAGATACGCAGTATTTT CASGGARSTDTQYF TRBJ2-3 TRBV5-1 . once
TGTGCCAGCAGCCAAAGCCCGCGGCTGGAGCAGTACTTC CASSQSPRLEQYF TRBJ2-7 TRBV4-2 . .
TGTGCCAGCAGCCAGGCTGGAGCGGGGTTCACAGATACGCAGTATTTT CASSQAGAGFTDTQYF TRBJ2-3 TRBV14 TRBD2 .
TGCGCCAGCAGCTTGGGGCAGGGCTCGTACAATGAGCAGTTCTTC CASSLGQGSYNEQFF TRBJ2-1 TRBV5-1 . .